This is a list of T cell receptor beta chains from one sample in a study of a mutant IDH1 vaccine in newly diagnosed glioma. Only in-frame clones appear in the TCRdb table, and some are missing; sequencing was by immunoSEQ multiplex PCR. The data hold 68,000 or so clones, with 70% to 80% observed a single time. The source material was PBMCs, sampled from a glioma patient treated with radiotherapy, temozolomide or both. These receptors originate from a man aged 45-60 years with glioma. CDR3s include the opening cysteine and the closing phenylalanine or tryptophan. Each record gives: D gene, clone size, J gene, CDR3 length, V gene, CDR3 DNA, CDR3 protein. A D gene is named only where the DNA matches it firmly. The size field is filled for only some rows; it gives once, few, many or a size class.

D gene: TRBD2; clone size: -; J gene: TRBJ2-1; CDR3 length: 18; V gene: TRBV14; CDR3 DNA: TGTGCCAGCAGCCAAGCTCGCCCGAACGGGGGGAGTTCGCATGAGCAGTTCTTC; CDR3 protein: CASSQARPNGGSSHEQFF
D gene: -; clone size: -; J gene: TRBJ1-5; CDR3 length: 13; V gene: TRBV29-1; CDR3 DNA: TGCAGCGTTGGGAGCACTTCCAAGGAGCCCCAGCATTTT; CDR3 protein: CSVGSTSKEPQHF
D gene: -; clone size: -; J gene: TRBJ2-7; CDR3 length: 15; V gene: TRBV5-5; CDR3 DNA: TGTGCCAGCAGCTTGGCTTTTCAGGGGGGCTACGAGCAGTACTTC; CDR3 protein: CASSLAFQGGYEQYF
D gene: -; clone size: -; J gene: TRBJ1-3; CDR3 length: 13; V gene: TRBV11-2; CDR3 DNA: TGTGCCAGCAGCTTCGGGACTGGAAACACCATATATTTT; CDR3 protein: CASSFGTGNTIYF
D gene: -; clone size: -; J gene: TRBJ2-1; CDR3 length: 11; V gene: TRBV29-1; CDR3 DNA: TGCAGCGTTGTGAGGTCCAATGAGCAGTTCTTC; CDR3 protein: CSVVRSNEQFF
D gene: -; clone size: -; J gene: TRBJ1-5; CDR3 length: 13; V gene: TRBV19; CDR3 DNA: TGTGCCAGTTCCCTGGCAGGGAATCAGCCCCAGCATTTT; CDR3 protein: CASSLAGNQPQHF
D gene: TRBD1; clone size: -; J gene: TRBJ1-2; CDR3 length: 15; V gene: TRBV18; CDR3 DNA: TGTGCCAGCTCACCACCGATGGACAGGGGGAATGGCTACACCTTC; CDR3 protein: CASSPPMDRGNGYTF
D gene: TRBD1; clone size: -; J gene: TRBJ2-2; CDR3 length: 15; V gene: TRBV2; CDR3 DNA: TGTGCCAGCAGCAAGACAGGGTTGATGACCGGGGAGCTGTTTTTT; CDR3 protein: CASSKTGLMTGELFF
D gene: TRBD1; clone size: -; J gene: TRBJ2-3; CDR3 length: 16; V gene: TRBV19; CDR3 DNA: TGTGCCAGTAGTTCGGACAGGGGGACCGTCTCAGATACGCAGTATTTT; CDR3 protein: CASSSDRGTVSDTQYF
D gene: -; clone size: -; J gene: TRBJ2-5; CDR3 length: 14; V gene: TRBV14; CDR3 DNA: TGTGCCAGCAGCCAAGATCTGGGCAGCCAGACCCAGTACTTC; CDR3 protein: CASSQDLGSQTQYF
D gene: -; clone size: -; J gene: TRBJ1-2; CDR3 length: 16; V gene: TRBV7-9; CDR3 DNA: TGTGCCAGCAGCTTGTGGGAAAGTATCGTATTACCCGGCTACACCTTC; CDR3 protein: CASSLWESIVLPGYTF
D gene: -; clone size: -; J gene: TRBJ1-4; CDR3 length: 12; V gene: TRBV28; CDR3 DNA: TGTGCCAGCAGGGAGAGGGAGGCAAAACTGTTTTTT; CDR3 protein: CASREREAKLFF
D gene: -; clone size: -; J gene: TRBJ2-2; CDR3 length: 17; V gene: TRBV12-5; CDR3 DNA: TGTGCTAGTGGCCCTTCGGGGGCGGATCATTACACCGGGGAGCTGTTTTTT; CDR3 protein: CASGPSGADHYTGELFF
D gene: TRBD2; clone size: -; J gene: TRBJ2-5; CDR3 length: 14; V gene: TRBV10-3; CDR3 DNA: TGTGCCATCAGTCCCTTCGGGGGGGAAGAGACCCAGTACTTC; CDR3 protein: CAISPFGGEETQYF
D gene: -; clone size: -; J gene: TRBJ1-4; CDR3 length: 13; V gene: TRBV7-2; CDR3 DNA: TGTGCCAGCAGCTTAAACCGTAATGAAAAACTGTTTTTT; CDR3 protein: CASSLNRNEKLFF
D gene: -; clone size: -; J gene: TRBJ2-7; CDR3 length: 15; V gene: TRBV11-2; CDR3 DNA: TGTGCCAGCAGCTTAGGCCCGGGGCCGGTTGACGAGCAGTACTTC; CDR3 protein: CASSLGPGPVDEQYF
D gene: -; clone size: -; J gene: TRBJ1-2; CDR3 length: 12; V gene: TRBV29-1; CDR3 DNA: TGCAGCGTTGAGATCATAGGAGATGGCTACACCTTC; CDR3 protein: CSVEIIGDGYTF
D gene: TRBD2; clone size: -; J gene: TRBJ2-5; CDR3 length: 17; V gene: TRBV2; CDR3 DNA: TGTGCCAGCAGTGAAGGGCGGGGGGGAACGATCGGAGAGACCCAGTACTTC; CDR3 protein: CASSEGRGGTIGETQYF
D gene: -; clone size: few; J gene: TRBJ2-2; CDR3 length: 15; V gene: TRBV4-2; CDR3 DNA: TGTGCCAGCAAACCGGCGGGGCTTCACACCGGGGAGCTGTTTTTT; CDR3 protein: CASKPAGLHTGELFF
D gene: -; clone size: -; J gene: TRBJ1-3; CDR3 length: 18; V gene: TRBV4-1; CDR3 DNA: TGCGCCAGCAGCCTCCGTAGCCCGGCCTTCGACTCTGGAAACACCATATATTTT; CDR3 protein: CASSLRSPAFDSGNTIYF
D gene: TRBD1; clone size: -; J gene: TRBJ1-5; CDR3 length: 16; V gene: TRBV4-1; CDR3 DNA: TGCGCCAGCAGCCAAGAGAAGGGGGCGAGCCCACAGCCCCAGCATTTT; CDR3 protein: CASSQEKGASPQPQHF
D gene: -; clone size: once; J gene: TRBJ2-5; CDR3 length: 15; V gene: TRBV11-2; CDR3 DNA: TGTGCCAGCAGCTTAGCGCTAGCCCTCCAAGAGACCCAGTACTTC; CDR3 protein: CASSLALALQETQYF
D gene: -; clone size: -; J gene: TRBJ1-4; CDR3 length: 14; V gene: TRBV21-1; CDR3 DNA: TGTGCCAGCGCCTCGGGGGACCCGGGGGAAAAACTGTTTTTT; CDR3 protein: CASASGDPGEKLFF
D gene: TRBD1; clone size: -; J gene: TRBJ2-1; CDR3 length: 13; V gene: TRBV6-6; CDR3 DNA: TGTGCCAGCAGCCGTACAGGGGGCAATGAGCAGTTCTTC; CDR3 protein: CASSRTGGNEQFF
D gene: -; clone size: -; J gene: TRBJ1-1; CDR3 length: 14; V gene: TRBV5-1; CDR3 DNA: TGCGCCAGCAGTTCCGGGGCCACTAACACTGAAGCTTTCTTT; CDR3 protein: CASSSGATNTEAFF
D gene: -; clone size: -; J gene: TRBJ1-3; CDR3 length: 13; V gene: TRBV2; CDR3 DNA: TGTGCCAGCAGCCCTTCGGGAGGAAACACCATATATTTT; CDR3 protein: CASSPSGGNTIYF
D gene: -; clone size: -; J gene: TRBJ1-1; CDR3 length: 14; V gene: TRBV29-1; CDR3 DNA: TGCAGCGTTGGGGTTGGCCGTGGTGGAACTGAAGCTTTCTTT; CDR3 protein: CSVGVGRGGTEAFF
D gene: TRBD1; clone size: -; J gene: TRBJ1-2; CDR3 length: 14; V gene: TRBV4-3; CDR3 DNA: TGCGCCAGCAGCCAAGTCGGGACAGGGGCTGGCTACACCTTC; CDR3 protein: CASSQVGTGAGYTF
D gene: TRBD1; clone size: -; J gene: TRBJ2-3; CDR3 length: 15; V gene: TRBV5-1; CDR3 DNA: TGCGCCAGCAGCGCCGACAGGGGGCGCGGAGATACGCAGTATTTT; CDR3 protein: CASSADRGRGDTQYF
D gene: -; clone size: -; J gene: TRBJ2-7; CDR3 length: 14; V gene: TRBV14; CDR3 DNA: TGTGCCAGTCAGTCGGACCCAAGCTCCTACGAGCAGTACTTC; CDR3 protein: CASQSDPSSYEQYF
D gene: -; clone size: -; J gene: TRBJ1-1; CDR3 length: 15; V gene: TRBV10-3; CDR3 DNA: TGTGCCATCAGGGGTCTGTTGCAGGCGGGCACTGAAGCTTTCTTT; CDR3 protein: CAIRGLLQAGTEAFF
D gene: -; clone size: -; J gene: TRBJ1-1; CDR3 length: 13; V gene: TRBV6-1; CDR3 DNA: TGTGCCAGCAGTGAAAGGGGGGAGACTGAAGCTTTCTTT; CDR3 protein: CASSERGETEAFF
D gene: -; clone size: -; J gene: TRBJ2-2; CDR3 length: 15; V gene: TRBV5-1; CDR3 DNA: TGCGCCAGCAGCCTGGGGGCCACAGGGTCCGGGGAGCTGTTTTTT; CDR3 protein: CASSLGATGSGELFF
D gene: TRBD1; clone size: once; J gene: TRBJ1-2; CDR3 length: 16; V gene: TRBV15; CDR3 DNA: TGTGCCACCAGCTTCTTAGGTCGGGGACAGGGACACGGCTACACCTTC; CDR3 protein: CATSFLGRGQGHGYTF
D gene: TRBD2; clone size: -; J gene: TRBJ2-2; CDR3 length: 16; V gene: TRBV5-1; CDR3 DNA: TGCGCCAGCAGCTTCGCCGGGGGGGGGAACACCGGGGAGCTGTTTTTT; CDR3 protein: CASSFAGGGNTGELFF
D gene: -; clone size: -; J gene: TRBJ2-2; CDR3 length: 15; V gene: TRBV4-2; CDR3 DNA: TGTGCCAGCAGCCAAGAGAAAGGTTTCACCGGGGAGCTGTTTTTT; CDR3 protein: CASSQEKGFTGELFF
D gene: TRBD2; clone size: -; J gene: TRBJ2-3; CDR3 length: 13; V gene: TRBV30; CDR3 DNA: TGTGCCTGGAGTCCTATGAGCGGGGGGCCGGTGTATTTT; CDR3 protein: CAWSPMSGGPVYF
D gene: TRBD1; clone size: -; J gene: TRBJ1-5; CDR3 length: 15; V gene: TRBV7-2; CDR3 DNA: TGTGCCAGCAGCTTAGTCAACAGGGGGCATCAGCCCCAGCATTTT; CDR3 protein: CASSLVNRGHQPQHF
D gene: TRBD1; clone size: -; J gene: TRBJ1-1; CDR3 length: 15; V gene: TRBV13; CDR3 DNA: TGTGCCAGCAGCGAAACAGGGGGTTTGAACACTGAAGCTTTCTTT; CDR3 protein: CASSETGGLNTEAFF
D gene: -; clone size: few; J gene: TRBJ2-7; CDR3 length: 15; V gene: TRBV7-2; CDR3 DNA: TGTGCCAGCAGCCTAACGACTCCGAGCTCCTACGAGCAGTACTTC; CDR3 protein: CASSLTTPSSYEQYF
D gene: -; clone size: -; J gene: TRBJ2-1; CDR3 length: 15; V gene: TRBV7-9; CDR3 DNA: TGTGCCAGCAGCCCTTTTCCCCTCCCAGGCGATGAGCAGTTCTTC; CDR3 protein: CASSPFPLPGDEQFF
D gene: TRBD2; clone size: few; J gene: TRBJ2-5; CDR3 length: 17; V gene: TRBV27; CDR3 DNA: TGTGCCAGCAGTACCCCCGCGGGGCGGGGGGTACAAGAGACCCAGTACTTC; CDR3 protein: CASSTPAGRGVQETQYF
D gene: TRBD2; clone size: -; J gene: TRBJ2-3; CDR3 length: 16; V gene: TRBV5-1; CDR3 DNA: TGCGCCAGCAGCCCCCTGACGGGGGGGTACACAGATACGCAGTATTTT; CDR3 protein: CASSPLTGGYTDTQYF